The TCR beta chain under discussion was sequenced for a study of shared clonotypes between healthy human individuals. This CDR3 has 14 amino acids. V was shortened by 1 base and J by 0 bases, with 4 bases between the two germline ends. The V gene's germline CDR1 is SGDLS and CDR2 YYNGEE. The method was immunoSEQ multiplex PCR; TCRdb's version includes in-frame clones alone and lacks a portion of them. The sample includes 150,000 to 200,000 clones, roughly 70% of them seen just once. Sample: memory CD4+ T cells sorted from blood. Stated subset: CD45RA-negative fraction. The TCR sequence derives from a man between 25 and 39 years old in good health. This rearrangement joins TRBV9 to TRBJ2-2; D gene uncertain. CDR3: CASSVRPNTGELFF. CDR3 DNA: TGTGCCAGCAGCGTAAGGCCGAACACCGGGGAGCTGTTTTTT.